This T cell receptor (beta chain) was profiled in a study of cytomegalovirus exposure and HLA in healthy donors. As for the study in general: There were roughly 110 million unique TCR beta sequences, drawn from roughly 200 million T cells, in an earlier analysis. Study-wide findings and caveats: By a later analysis, the bulk of CMV-associated TCR beta chains appeared HLA-restricted. In a later analysis, DRB1 alleles had the most associated TCRs; HLA-C alleles the fewest.

In regard to this clone: Its cognate antigen is unknown.

The primer mix had 60 Vbeta and 13 Jbeta primers. Clones were read by immunoSEQ multiplex PCR, and TCRdb kept only the in-frame ones, dropping some. The sample comprises tens of thousands of clones, over 70% of which are singletons, and about 1.2% rests with the top ten. V lost 2 bases and J lost 3, with 16 bases in between. The CDR3 sequence is 16 residues long. CDR1 and CDR2 from the germline V gene are MNHNY and SVGAGI (reference sequence). This chain connects TRBV6-6 to TRBJ1-2; D not certain. The material sequenced was PBMCs. This clonotype was obtained from a girl aged 2 to 10 in good health and CMV-seropositive. CDR3 DNA: TGTGCCAGCAGTTACGATCAGAGGGCGCGGGACTATGGCTACACCTTC. Its translation: CASSYDQRARDYGYTF.